This TCR beta chain came from a study of blood T cell repertoires in COVID-19. Turning to the study itself: Donors of Cohort 3 who recovered were those that had two negative PCRs, clearance, or symptom resolution. Material from acute and convalescent COVID-19 was sourced from the United States, Italy and Spain.

In the original processing: How many nucleated cells were present was estimated from reference gene primer amplification. Produced via immunoSEQ multiplex PCR; TCRdb's table is partial and in-frame only. For V, J and clone size, that table is used; D and trimming come from the DNA. The sample has roughly 140,000 clones, over 70% seen once. CDR1 is ENHRY and CDR2 is SYGVKD in the germline V gene. V lost 7 bases and J lost 0; bases outside the gene matches: 6. The CDR3 sequence is 15 residues long. Across under 25 US areas, participants ranged in age from about 18 to 100 years. Sequenced material: PBMCs or T cells enriched from blood (not recorded which). V and J are TRBV10-3 and TRBJ2-3, with 8 bases that match TRBD1. This TCR derives from a man in his fifties or sixties in a cohort exposed to, infected with or recovered from COVID-19 (not recorded which). CDR3 residues: CAIKSGGVSTDTQYF. The CDR3 nucleotides are TGTGCCATCAAATCAGGGGGCGTTAGCACAGATACGCAGTATTTT.